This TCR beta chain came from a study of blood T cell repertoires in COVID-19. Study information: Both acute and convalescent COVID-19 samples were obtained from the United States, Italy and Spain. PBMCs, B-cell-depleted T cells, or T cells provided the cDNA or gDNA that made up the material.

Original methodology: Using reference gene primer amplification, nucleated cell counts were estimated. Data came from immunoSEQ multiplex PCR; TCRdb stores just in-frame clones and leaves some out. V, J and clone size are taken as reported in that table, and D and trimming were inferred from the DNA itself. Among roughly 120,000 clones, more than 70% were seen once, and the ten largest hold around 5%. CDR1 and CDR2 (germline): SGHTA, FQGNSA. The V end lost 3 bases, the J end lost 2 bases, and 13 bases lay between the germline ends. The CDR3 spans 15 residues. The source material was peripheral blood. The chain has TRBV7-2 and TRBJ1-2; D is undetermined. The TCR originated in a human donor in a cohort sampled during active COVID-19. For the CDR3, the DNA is TGTGCCAGCAGCTTGGTCGCGGGAGGGAACTATGGCTACACCTTC. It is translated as CASSLVAGGNYGYTF.